These 9 T cell receptor beta chains were all obtained from the same sample, sequenced in a study of T cells after posttransplantation cyclophosphamide. Produced via immunoSEQ multiplex PCR; TCRdb's table is partial and in-frame only. The sample has approximately 22,000 clones, 73% seen once. Sequencing used memory CD4+ T cells sorted from PBMCs. Receptors were obtained from a woman in her sixties or seventies in good health, CMV-negative, and a related stem cell transplant donor.

The chain is built from TRBV7-9 and TRBJ1-6; D is uncertain. Germline V gene sequence: CDR1 SEHNR, CDR2 FQNEAQ (reference sequence). Trimming cost V 3 bases and J 3 bases, with 12 bases left between them. This CDR3 spans 16 amino acids. The CDR3 is CASSFRSGDYNSPLHF. CDR3 nucleotides: TGTGCCAGCAGCTTTAGGTCCGGGGACTATAATTCACCCCTCCACTTT.

The V gene is TRBV15, the J gene TRBJ2-1, with 9 bases aligning to TRBD2. With 0 bases clipped from V and 1 base from J, the junction kept 4 bases outside the gene matches. The CDR3 has 17 amino acids. CDR1 and CDR2 (germline): LNHNV, YYDKDF (reference sequence). This CDR3 is CATSRESSGRSYNEQFF. Here the CDR3 DNA reads TGTGCCACCAGCAGAGAAAGTAGCGGGAGATCCTACAATGAGCAGTTCTTC.

This clone has more than one count but fewer than ten. The J gene is TRBJ1-4, the V gene TRBV13; 8 bases align to TRBD1. The germline V gene encodes CDR1 PRHDT and CDR2 FYEKMQ (reference sequence). The CDR3 contains 19 residues. V dropped 5 bases and J dropped 7; count of bases not matched to a gene: 21. In DNA, the CDR3 is TGTGCCAGCAGCCGCGCCCAGACAGGGGTATTGTTGGGAGGTGAAAAACTGTTTTTT. It specifies CASSRAQTGVLLGGEKLFF. Combining the CDR3 with reference TRBV13 and TRBJ1-4 gives the whole variable domain AAGVIQSPRHLIKEKRETATLKCYPIPRHDTVYWYQQGPGQDPQFLISFYEKMQSDKGSIPDRFSAQQFSDYHSELNMSSLELGDSALYFCASSRAQTGVLLGGEKLFFGSGTQLSVL.

The chain joins TRBV2 to TRBJ2-3, with 8 bases lining up with TRBD1. This CDR3 spans 16 amino acids. Trimming cost V 4 bases and J 0 bases; bases outside gene matches: 6. Germline V gene data show CDR1 as SNHLY and CDR2 as FYNNEI. CDR3 DNA sequence: TGTGCCAGCAGTGCCGACGGGACAGGAAGCACAGATACGCAGTATTTT. This translates into CASSADGTGSTDTQYF.

This clone has a handful of counts. The V call is TRBV28, the J call TRBJ2-5; D uncertain. Per germline, CDR1 MDHEN and CDR2 SYDVKM. V gave up 7 bases and J gave up 3 bases, with 18 bases separating them. This CDR3 is 15 amino acids long. The CDR3 region has the DNA TGTGCCAGCATCCAACCGGGTGTAGGAGAAGAGACCCAGTACTTC. Encoded protein: CASIQPGVGEETQYF.

The V and J genes are TRBV7-2 and TRBJ1-3, with a possible D match to TRBD1 (6 bases). Germline CDR1 and CDR2: SGHTA and FQGNSA. Trimming left V 0 bases short and J 4 bases short, with 10 bases between. CDR3 length: 15 residues. The CDR3 coding sequence is TGTGCCAGCAGCTTAGCCAGGGGAACCGGAAACACCATATATTTT. Amino acid sequence: CASSLARGTGNTIYF.

V gene TRBV30 combines with J gene TRBJ2-7, with unresolved D. V shed 3 bases and J shed 2 bases, with 11 bases lying between them. In germline, CDR1 is GTSNPN, CDR2 SVGIG (reference sequence). The CDR3 runs 13 residues. For the CDR3, the DNA is TGTGCCTGGAGGTCGGGTTTCACCTACGAGCAGTACTTC. This codes for CAWRSGFTYEQYF.

This clone was counted once. This chain joins TRBV10-2 and TRBJ1-2; 7 nucleotides agree with TRBD1. V was pared by 4 bases and J by 7 bases, with 6 bases of the junction left unmatched. CDR1 is WSHSY, CDR2 SAAADI, per germline. The CDR3 consists of 13 residues. CDR3 bases: TGCGCCAGCAGTGGCGGCCAGGGGGTTGGCTACACCTTC. It codes for CASSGGQGVGYTF.

V and J are TRBV27 and TRBJ2-5, with D uncertain. There are 13 residues in the CDR3. Trimming removed 5 bases from V and 8 bases from J, with 15 bases in between. Germline assignment: CDR1 MNHEY and CDR2 SMNVEV (reference sequence). The CDR3, as DNA: TGTGCCAGCAGTCTGAGTGGCGCAGGAACCCAGTACTTC. Protein product: CASSLSGAGTQYF.